This record looks at one T cell receptor beta chain sequence and its context. What it binds is unknown. Cultured CD4+ T cell DNA underwent sequencing with the Oncomine TCR Beta short-read assay. It was from cultured CD4+ T cells that genomic DNA was extracted. TCRdb reanalysed the PCR reads using MiXCR and keeps one entry per CDR3 protein. The table has around 13,000 distinct CDR3 sequences, 70% to 80% seen once; the top ten hold around a fifth. The sample is drawn from a study of vaccination and CD4 T cells after COVID-19. Across the study: Median time from COVID diagnosis to post-COVID sampling was approximately 3.5 months (35 to 161).

Study-level points and caveats: Spike mono-reactive status applied to 304 of 307 vaccine-specific clones in convalescent patients. Investigators enrolled relatively few convalescent patients and included no early post-infection timepoints.

Treatment in this sample: approximately 11-day PBMC culture with coronavirus spike peptide pools or control peptides (ViraFEST assay). CDR1 is MNHEY, CDR2 SVGEGT, per germline. Trimming shortened V by 5 bases and J by 4 bases, and 11 bases separated the two germline ends. CDR3 length equals 13 residues. The sample was CD4+ T cells from blood, cultured in vitro. This TCR came from a human donor who had recovered from COVID-19. The chain recombines TRBV6-2 or TRBV6-3 with TRBJ1-2; perhaps TRBD1 as D (5 bases). The CDR3 DNA reads as TGTGCCAGCAGTCCGACAGACAGCTATGGCTACACCTTC. The encoded protein is CASSPTDSYGYTF.